This TCR beta chain was identified during a study of blood T cell repertoires in COVID-19. Study-wide context: From the United States, Italy and Spain came samples of acute and convalescent COVID-19.

Recruited during active infection, patients (from Seattle) were subsequently followed longitudinally. Some clones are missing from TCRdb's copy, which holds only in-frame ones; the method was immunoSEQ multiplex PCR. The sample holds 150,000 to 200,000 clones, 85% to 90% seen once. Sample: peripheral blood. This receptor was taken from an older woman with COVID-19, enrolled during active disease.

The CDR3 nucleotides are TGTGCCATCAGTGAACTCCGGGACAGGGGCAATCAGCCCCAGCATTTT. This gives the protein CAISELRDRGNQPQHF. The V call is TRBV10-3, the J call TRBJ1-5; 9 nucleotides match TRBD1. Germline CDR1 reads ENHRY; CDR2 reads SYGVKD. V shed 3 bases and J 2 bases; nucleotides not matched to a gene: 5. The length of the CDR3 is 16 residues.